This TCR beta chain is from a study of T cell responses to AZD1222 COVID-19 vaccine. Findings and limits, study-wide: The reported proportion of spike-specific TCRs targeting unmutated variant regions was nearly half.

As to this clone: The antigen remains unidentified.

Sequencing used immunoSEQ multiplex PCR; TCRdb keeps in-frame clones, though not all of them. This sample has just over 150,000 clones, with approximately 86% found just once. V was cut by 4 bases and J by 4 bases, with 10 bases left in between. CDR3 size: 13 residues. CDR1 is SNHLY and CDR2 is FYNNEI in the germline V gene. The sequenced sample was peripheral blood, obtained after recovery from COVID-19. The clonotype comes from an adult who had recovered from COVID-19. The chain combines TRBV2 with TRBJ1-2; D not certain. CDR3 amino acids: CASSGRTLYGYTF. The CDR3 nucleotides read TGTGCCAGCAGTGGGAGGACCCTCTATGGCTACACCTTC.